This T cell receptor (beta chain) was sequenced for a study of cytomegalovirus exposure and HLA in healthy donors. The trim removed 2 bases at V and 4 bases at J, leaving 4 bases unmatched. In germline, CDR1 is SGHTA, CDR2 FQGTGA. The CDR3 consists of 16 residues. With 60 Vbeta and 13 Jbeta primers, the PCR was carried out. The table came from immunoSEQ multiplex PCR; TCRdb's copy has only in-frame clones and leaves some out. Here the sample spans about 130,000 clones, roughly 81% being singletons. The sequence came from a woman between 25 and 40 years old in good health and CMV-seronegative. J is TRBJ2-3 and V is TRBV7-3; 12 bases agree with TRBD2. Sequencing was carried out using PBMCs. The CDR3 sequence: CASSLASGRVADTQYF. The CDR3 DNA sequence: TGTGCCAGCAGCTTAGCTAGCGGGAGGGTTGCAGATACGCAGTATTTT.